These 21 T cell receptor beta chains share one sample of origin, sequenced in a study of spatial heterogeneity in lung cancer. TCRdb re-called the 5' RACE reads through MiXCR, storing one row per CDR3 protein. In the table there are some 120,000 distinct CDR3 sequences, about 12% of which are singletons. Time point meaning: blood at routine non-recurrence follow-up after resection. The sequenced material consisted of unsorted whole RNA from tumor, nontumor lung or frozen PBMC. Sequencing was performed on PBMCs, taken at follow-up. The receptors originated from a male donor with early-stage non-small cell lung cancer.

This clonotype occurred a few times. V and J are TRBV4-1 and TRBJ2-3; 12 bases line up with TRBD2. V was pared by 6 bases and J by 0 bases, with 4 bases of the junction left unmatched. The CDR3 is 16 amino acids. Germline V CDR1 and CDR2: MGHRA, YSYEKL. The CDR3 DNA reads as TGCGCCAGCAGGCTAGCGGGGGGGCTGAGCACAGATACGCAGTATTTT. This gives the protein CASRLAGGLSTDTQYF.

This clonotype has a handful of counts. Germline is not matched at one junction end, which may reflect a read error. This chain joins TRBV6-5 and TRBJ2-1; TRBD1 or TRBD2 may be the D gene (6 bases each). The germline CDR1 and CDR2 sequences are MNHEY and SVGAGI. CDR3 length equals 10 residues. DNA of the CDR3: TGTGCCAGCAGGAGGGGGACTCCCCCCTTC. This codes for CASRRGTPPF.

This clonotype has just a few counts. J is TRBJ2-3 and V is TRBV20-1; 8 nucleotides match TRBD2. This CDR3 has 16 amino acids. The germline gives CDR1 DFQATT, CDR2 SNEGSKA (reference sequence). Germline trimming cut 1 base from V and 0 bases from J; bases unmatched to any gene: 6. CDR3 DNA sequence: TGCAGTGCTAGAGGTCCAATAGCGGGGAGCACAGATACGCAGTATTTT. Its translation is CSARGPIAGSTDTQYF.

This clonotype appeared many times. This chain links TRBV9 with TRBJ1-1, with no clear D. The CDR3 runs to 12 residues. Germline-derived CDR1 and CDR2 are SGDLS and YYNGEE. Deletions cut 0 bases from V and 4 bases from J, with 4 bases between. The CDR3 bases are TGTGCCAGCAGCGTAGAGGGCACTGAAGCTTTCTTT. Translation: CASSVEGTEAFF.

This clonotype was observed a few times. This chain uses TRBV5-1 with TRBJ1-6, with 9 bases lining up with TRBD1. Germline V CDR1 and CDR2: SGHRS, YFSETQ. There are 15 residues in the CDR3. V lost 2 bases and J lost 8; bases outside the gene matches: 5. The CDR3 sequence is CASSFGQGLYSPLHF. DNA for the CDR3: TGCGCCAGCAGCTTCGGACAGGGGTTGTATTCACCCCTCCACTTT.

Only a few counts were recorded for this clonotype. V usage is TRBV4-1 and J usage is TRBJ2-7; 10 nucleotides agree with TRBD1. CDR1 MGHRA and CDR2 YSYEKL come from the germline V gene. Losses at the gene ends were 0 bases for V and 2 bases for J; bases not matched to a gene: 7. The CDR3 runs to 17 residues. As DNA, the CDR3 is TGCGCCAGCAGCCAAGAACCTGGGACAGGGGCCACCTACGAGCAGTACTTC. Translated: CASSQEPGTGATYEQYF.

This clonotype was seen at least ten times. The V gene is TRBV28, the J gene TRBJ1-2, with 7 positions matching TRBD1. This CDR3 has 13 amino acids. Germline V lookup: CDR1 MDHEN, CDR2 SYDVKM. After removal of 6 bases from V and 2 bases from J, the junction contained 3 bases not matched to a gene. CDR3 protein: CASRTQGNYGYTF. CDR3 nucleotide sequence: TGTGCCAGCAGGACACAGGGGAACTATGGCTACACCTTC.

This clonotype was observed at least ten times. The chain combines TRBV12-3 or TRBV12-4 with TRBJ1-2; maybe TRBD1 (6 bases). CDR3 length equals 12 residues. Trimming cost V 8 bases and J 8 bases, with 15 bases left between them. The CDR3 spells CASRSGGGGYTF. The CDR3 DNA reads as TGTGCCAGCCGAAGTGGGGGCGGCGGCTACACCTTC.

The sample holds a few counts of this clonotype. The V call is TRBV28, the J call TRBJ2-1, with TRBD2 matching 11 bases. The CDR3 has 15 amino acids. J gave up 2 bases and V 3 bases, and 0 bases lay outside the gene matches. Germline values: CDR1 MDHEN, CDR2 SYDVKM. The CDR3 nucleotides read TGTGCCAGCAGTTTTAGCGGGGGGGCCTACAATGAGCAGTTCTTC. This sequence encodes CASSFSGGAYNEQFF.

The table lists this clonotype with a few counts. One junction end disagrees with the germline gene, perhaps due to a read error. The chain couples TRBV7-2 to TRBJ2-4; D ambiguous. Germline V gives CDR1 SGHTA, CDR2 FQGNSA. The length of the CDR3 is 12 residues. The chain's CDR3 is CASSVAKNIQYF. As DNA, the CDR3 is TGTGCCAGCAGCGTAGCCAAAAACATTCAGTACTTC.

This clonotype was detected many times. V usage is TRBV4-3 and J usage is TRBJ1-4; the D is unclear. Trimming took 6 bases from V and 0 from J, leaving 8 bases between them. CDR1 is LGHNA and CDR2 is YSLEER in the germline V gene. The CDR3 extends over 14 amino acids. CDR3 sequence (DNA): TGCGCCAGCAGGATTCACCCAACTAATGAAAAACTGTTTTTT. Its protein product is CASRIHPTNEKLFF.

The rearrangement links TRBV13 to TRBJ2-1; 7 bases are shared with TRBD1. Trimming at V came to 3 bases and at J to 4 bases, leaving 6 bases not matched to a gene. The CDR3 consists of 15 residues. The germline V gene encodes CDR1 PRHDT and CDR2 FYEKMQ (reference sequence). The CDR3 sequence is CASSFTGAGYNEQFF. In DNA form, the CDR3 reads TGTGCCAGCAGCTTCACAGGGGCGGGTTACAATGAGCAGTTCTTC. Full variable domain (rest looked up from reference TRBV13 and TRBJ2-1): AAGVIQSPRHLIKEKRETATLKCYPIPRHDTVYWYQQGPGQDPQFLISFYEKMQSDKGSIPDRFSAQQFSDYHSELNMSSLELGDSALYFCASSFTGAGYNEQFFGPGTRLTVL.

In this sample, this clonotype turned up many times. This chain links TRBV19 with TRBJ2-7; possibly TRBD2 for D (5 bases). The CDR3 spans 14 residues. V lost 5 bases and J 6 bases, leaving 17 bases between the germline ends. Germline V gene lookup returns CDR1 LNHDA and CDR2 SQIVND (reference sequence). The CDR3 region has the DNA TGTGCCAGTAGTCCACTCGGGATTTGGGGCGAGCAGTACTTC. This translates into CASSPLGIWGEQYF.

This clonotype has a handful of counts. At one end the junction does not follow the germline gene, possibly because of a read error. The chain has TRBV5-1 and TRBJ2-5, with 14 bases fitting TRBD2. Germline assignment: CDR1 SGHRS and CDR2 YFSETQ. This CDR3 is built from 16 residues. The chain's CDR3 is CASSLRTSGGTESQYF. The CDR3 bases are TGCGCCAGCAGCCTGAGGACTAGCGGGGGGACAGAGAGCCAGTACTTC. The full variable domain, rest sourced from reference TRBV5-1 and TRBJ2-5, is KAGVTQTPRYLIKTRGQQVTLSCSPISGHRSVSWYQQTPGQGLQFLFEYFSETQRNKGNFPGRFSGRQFSNSRSEMNVSTLELGDSALYLCASSLRTSGGTESQYFGPGTRLLVL.

This clonotype was recorded many times. J is TRBJ1-3 and V is TRBV20-1; 7 bases map to TRBD1. Germline V CDR1 and CDR2: DFQATT, SNEGSKA (reference sequence). CDR3 length: 15 residues. Losses at the gene ends were 1 base for V and 0 bases for J; bases not matched to a gene: 3. In nucleotides, the CDR3 is TGCAGTGCTAGAGTCCCAGGGGGCTCTGGAAACACCATATATTTT. This codes for CSARVPGGSGNTIYF.

The chain uses TRBV7-2 and TRBJ2-5; D remains unclear. Trimming stripped 1 base from V and 1 base from J, with 10 bases between. Per the germline V gene, CDR1 is SGHTA and CDR2 is FQGNSA. The CDR3 has 15 amino acids. DNA for the CDR3: TGTGCCAGCAGCTTAGAGTATGCGTTCCAAGAGACCCAGTACTTC. It translates to CASSLEYAFQETQYF.

This clonotype has more than one count but fewer than ten. CDR3 nucleotide sequence: TGTGCCAGCAGCGTAGGTACCGGGACAGGTACTTTCAATTCACCCCTCCACTTT. This translates into CASSVGTGTGTFNSPLHF. J is TRBJ1-6 and V is TRBV11-2; 8 nucleotides match TRBD1. This CDR3 is built from 18 residues. Trimming cost V 5 bases and J 7 bases; bases outside gene matches: 16. Germline V gene sequence: CDR1 SGHAT, CDR2 FQNNGV.

This clonotype was detected a few times. The chain carries TRBV29-1 and TRBJ2-2; D is possibly TRBD1 (5 bases). The CDR3 spans 16 residues. From germline, CDR1 is SQVTM and CDR2 ANQGSEA. The V end lost 5 bases, the J end lost 4 bases, and 20 bases lay between the germline ends. The CDR3 sequence is CSVLKTVKDSTGELFF. DNA of the CDR3: TGCAGCGTTCTAAAGACAGTAAAAGATAGCACCGGGGAGCTGTTTTTT.

The chain links TRBV20-1 to TRBJ2-7, with 9 bases aligning to TRBD1. The germline CDR1 and CDR2 sequences are DFQATT and SNEGSKA (reference sequence). The CDR3 sequence is 14 residues long. The J segment lost 1 base and the V segment lost 1 base, leaving 2 bases of the junction unmatched. Written as DNA, the CDR3 is TGCAGTGCTAGAGGGACAGGGGCTTCCTACGAGCAGTACTTC. Translating it yields CSARGTGASYEQYF.

The chain has TRBV2 and TRBJ2-3; 9 bases map to TRBD2. Germline V gene sequence: CDR1 SNHLY, CDR2 FYNNEI. The CDR3 has 16 amino acids. Trimming at V came to 6 bases and at J to 2 bases, leaving 9 bases not matched to a gene. CDR3 sequence (DNA): TGTGCCAGCAGCCCCGGACTAGCGACAAACACAGATACGCAGTATTTT. This gives the protein CASSPGLATNTDTQYF.

This clonotype was counted at least ten times. The chain has TRBV29-1 and TRBJ1-2; D possibly corresponds to TRBD1 (5 bases). The CDR3 covers 14 residues. The germline V gene has CDR1 SQVTM and CDR2 ANQGSEA. Trimming shortened V by 1 base and J by 4 bases, and 13 bases separated the two germline ends. The CDR3, as DNA: TGCAGCGTTGAAGCCGGTCAGGGTTTCTATGGCTACACCTTC. As protein: CSVEAGQGFYGYTF.